One sample yielded the 32 T cell receptor beta chains listed below, sequenced in a study of long-term antiretroviral therapy in people with HIV. Samples were assayed with immunoSEQ v3.0 at survey level. Libraries were prepared by immunoSEQ multiplex PCR; TCRdb keeps only in-frame clonotypes and omits some of them. Found here are some 17,000 clones, approximately 79% of them singletons; the top ten hold roughly 8%. The sample here was unsorted PBMCs, taken at the start of antiretroviral therapy. The receptors derive from a young man with HIV.

This clone was detected a few times. V gene TRBV19 combines with J gene TRBJ1-2; maybe TRBD1 (5 bases). The V gene's germline CDR1 is LNHDA and CDR2 SQIVND (reference sequence). The germline V and J ends were trimmed by 6 bases and 8 bases, with 19 bases remaining between them. There are 14 residues in the CDR3. DNA for the CDR3: TGTGCCAGTAGCAGGGACGAATTCCTAGGGGGCTACACCTTC. Protein sequence: CASSRDEFLGGYTF.

The V and J genes are TRBV29-1 and TRBJ1-3, with D unresolved. V shed 6 bases and J shed 1 base, with 16 bases lying between them. Looked up from germline, CDR1 is SQVTM and CDR2 is ANQGSEA. This CDR3 spans 15 amino acids. CDR3 amino acids: CSVDGPGTSGNTIYF. DNA of the CDR3: TGCAGCGTAGACGGACCGGGAACGTCTGGAAACACCATATATTTT.

The chain is built from TRBV7-9 and TRBJ2-5; D gene unclear. This CDR3 has 15 amino acids. In germline, CDR1 is SEHNR, CDR2 FQNEAQ (reference sequence). Deletions cut 3 bases from V and 0 bases from J, with 11 bases between. Written as DNA, the CDR3 is TGTGCCAGCAGCTTGGTAATCGTATACCAAGAGACCCAGTACTTC. It yields the protein CASSLVIVYQETQYF.

The CDR3: CASSYFTEQFF. As DNA, the CDR3 is TGTGCCAGCAGCTACTTCACTGAGCAGTTCTTC. The chain combines TRBV5-6 with TRBJ2-1; D gene unclear. In germline, CDR1 is SGHDT, CDR2 YYEEEE. This CDR3 is 11 amino acids long. Deletions cut 3 bases from V and 9 bases from J, with 7 bases between.

This clone appeared once. This sequence joins TRBV5-8 and TRBJ1-1, with a weak D call TRBD1 (5 bases). V lost 5 bases, J lost 1 base, and 6 bases lay in between. The germline V gene encodes CDR1 SGHTS and CDR2 YDEGEE. The CDR3 consists of 12 residues. CDR3 loop: CASRGGNTEAFF. CDR3 nucleotide sequence: TGTGCCAGCAGGGGGGGGAACACTGAAGCTTTCTTT.

Notes on this clone: One junction end disagrees with the germline gene, perhaps due to a read error. This chain joins TRBV10-2 and TRBJ1-5; 7 bases align to TRBD1. The germline CDR1 and CDR2 sequences are WSHSY and SAAADI. This CDR3 region has 13 residues. Written as DNA, the CDR3 is TGCGCCAGCAGTGAAGGGGGCAAGCAGCCCCAGCATTTT. Protein product: CASSEGGKQPQHF.

Only one count was recorded for this clone. The V call is TRBV4-3, the J call TRBJ2-3; 8 positions match TRBD2. CDR1 and CDR2 (germline): LGHNA, YSLEER. The junction had 10 bases not matched to a gene; V was cut back by 0 bases and J by 5 bases. This CDR3 has 17 residues. Here the CDR3 reads CASSQDPRGGGKDTQYF. In DNA, the CDR3 is TGCGCCAGCAGCCAAGATCCCAGGGGCGGGGGGAAAGATACGCAGTATTTT.

V usage is TRBV6-5 and J usage is TRBJ1-4; D gene unclear. Trimming shortened V by 0 bases and J by 10 bases, and 15 bases separated the two germline ends. The germline CDR1 and CDR2 sequences are MNHEY and SVGAGI. CDR3 length equals 15 residues. CDR3 DNA: TGTGCCAGCAGTTACTCGATAGCCGGGGTCGGAAAACTGTTTTTT. It translates to CASSYSIAGVGKLFF.

In its sample, this clone was seen a few times. The chain joins TRBV30 to TRBJ1-1; D is ambiguous. V lost 5 bases to trimming and J lost 0 bases, with 4 bases between them. Germline values: CDR1 GTSNPN, CDR2 SVGIG (reference sequence). The CDR3 loop spans 11 amino acids. The CDR3 bases are TGTGCCTGGCTGATGAACACTGAAGCTTTCTTT. It encodes CAWLMNTEAFF. The whole variable domain, filled in from reference TRBV30 and TRBJ1-1, reads SQTIHQWPATLVQPVGSPLSLECTVEGTSNPNLYWYRQAAGRGLQLLFYSVGIGQISSEVPQNLSASRPQDRQFILSSKKLLLSDSGFYLCAWLMNTEAFFGQGTRLTVV.

The V call is TRBV27, the J call TRBJ1-2; no clear D. Germline V gene sequence: CDR1 MNHEY, CDR2 SMNVEV (reference sequence). Trimming took 2 bases from V and 5 from J, leaving 9 bases between them. This CDR3 spans 13 amino acids. The CDR3 loop reads CASSLVPIYGYTF. CDR3 nucleotides: TGTGCCAGCAGTTTAGTCCCTATTTATGGCTACACCTTC.

The CDR3 is CASDQGTETQYF. CDR3 bases: TGTGCCAGCGACCAAGGGACGGAGACCCAGTACTTC. The chain employs TRBV5-8 and TRBJ2-5, with D perhaps TRBD1 or TRBD2 (5 bases each). V gave up 7 bases and J gave up 5 bases, with 12 bases separating them. CDR3 size: 12 residues. Germline assignment: CDR1 SGHTS and CDR2 YDEGEE.

V is TRBV6-1 and J is TRBJ2-1, with 11 bases matching TRBD2. Losses at the gene ends were 3 bases for V and 4 bases for J; bases not matched to a gene: 14. The CDR3 covers 19 residues. From germline, CDR1 is MNHNS and CDR2 SASEGT. CDR3 nucleotide sequence: TGTGCCAGCAGTGACCCGGGGCTAGCGGGGGGATCCGTATACAATGAGCAGTTCTTC. This gives the protein CASSDPGLAGGSVYNEQFF.

This clone was found once. In nucleotides, the CDR3 is TGTGCCAGCGGCCCCGGGACTAGCGGCAATAGCGGGGAGCTGTTTTTT. It is translated as CASGPGTSGNSGELFF. The rearrangement links TRBV5-4 to TRBJ2-2, with 11 bases that match TRBD2. Per germline, CDR1 SGHNT and CDR2 YYREEE (reference sequence). The CDR3 is made up of 16 amino acids. V shed 7 bases and J 7 bases; nucleotides not matched to a gene: 12.

The chain carries TRBV29-1 and TRBJ2-7, with D perhaps given as TRBD1 or TRBD2 (6 bases each). This CDR3 has 11 residues. V was shortened by 6 bases and J by 12 bases, with 18 bases between the two germline ends. Germline CDR1 SQVTM, CDR2 ANQGSEA. In DNA form, the CDR3 reads TGCAGCGTCCATATAGGGGGGACCTCGTACTTC. Encoded protein: CSVHIGGTSYF.

This sequence joins TRBV10-3 and TRBJ1-1; D is unclear. With 7 bases removed from V and 4 bases from J, the gap between germline ends came to 16 bases. CDR3 length: 14 residues. Germline V gene data show CDR1 as ENHRY and CDR2 as SYGVKD. The CDR3 is CAITPQAVGTEAFF. The CDR3 coding sequence is TGTGCCATCACCCCCCAGGCCGTGGGCACTGAAGCTTTCTTT.

The chain recombines TRBV19 with TRBJ2-4, with 8 bases identical to TRBD1. V shed 8 bases and J 0 bases; nucleotides not matched to a gene: 3. Germline V lookup: CDR1 LNHDA, CDR2 SQIVND (reference sequence). CDR3 size: 14 residues. CDR3 in amino acids: CASAGTGAKNIQYF. The CDR3 nucleotides are TGTGCCAGTGCAGGGACAGGAGCCAAAAACATTCAGTACTTC. Based on the CDR3 plus reference TRBV19 and TRBJ2-4, the full variable domain is DGGITQSPKYLFRKEGQNVTLSCEQNLNHDAMYWYRQDPGQGLRLIYYSQIVNDFQKGDIAEGYSVSREKKESFPLTVTSAQKNPTAFYLCASAGTGAKNIQYFGAGTRLSVL.

This clone came up a few times. The chain recombines TRBV5-8 with TRBJ2-5, with D perhaps TRBD1 or TRBD2 (5 bases each). CDR3 size: 15 residues. Germline lookup yields CDR1 SGHTS and CDR2 YDEGEE. V dropped 1 base and J dropped 1 base, with 11 bases sitting between them. CDR3 in DNA: TGTGCCAGCAGCTTGATGAGGGGAGCCCAAGAGACCCAGTACTTC. Its protein product is CASSLMRGAQETQYF.

In its sample, this clone is medium-sized. The sample has other DNA sequences that encode this CDR3 too. The chain is built from TRBV9 and TRBJ2-3; 10 bases are shared with TRBD2. The junction had 4 bases not matched to a gene; V was cut back by 4 bases and J by 5 bases. This CDR3 is 14 amino acids long. Germline loops: CDR1 SGDLS, CDR2 YYNGEE. The DNA of the CDR3 is TGTGCCAGCAGCTACAGCGGGGGGGTAGATACGCAGTATTTT. Translated: CASSYSGGVDTQYF.

The rearrangement joins TRBV7-8 to TRBJ1-2; weak D call: TRBD1 (6 bases). Trimming took 6 bases from V and 3 from J, leaving 14 bases between them. This CDR3 region has 14 residues. CDR1 is SGHVS, CDR2 FQNEAQ, per germline. CDR3 region: CASRQGRGDYGYTF. Here the CDR3 DNA reads TGTGCCAGCAGACAGGGAAGGGGGGACTATGGCTACACCTTC.

Written as DNA, the CDR3 is TGCGCCAGCAGTCAGGTTGGGGGAGGTCACTACGAGCAGTACTTC. Residues: CASSQVGGGHYEQYF. The gene calls are TRBV5-1 and TRBJ2-7; D might be TRBD2 (6 bases). The CDR3 totals 15 residues. Germline-derived CDR1 and CDR2 are SGHRS and YFSETQ. The germline V and J ends were trimmed by 5 bases and 3 bases, with 18 bases remaining between them.

The genes are TRBV19 and TRBJ2-3; D gene uncertain. Between the trimmed V and J ends, which lost 6 bases and 0 bases, there was a span of 13 bases. This CDR3 comprises 15 residues. Germline loops: CDR1 LNHDA, CDR2 SQIVND (reference sequence). In DNA, the CDR3 is TGTGCCAGTAGCAAGGACCCACAAAGCACAGATACGCAGTATTTT. This translates into CASSKDPQSTDTQYF.

The chain employs TRBV4-3 and TRBJ1-3; a weak D match, TRBD1 (6 bases). The CDR3 extends over 18 amino acids. CDR1 LGHNA and CDR2 YSLEER come from the germline V gene. Trimming took 1 base from V and 2 from J, leaving 18 bases between them. The CDR3 here is CASSQGVAGAMAGNTIYF. The CDR3 bases are TGCGCCAGCAGCCAAGGGGTCGCAGGGGCGATGGCTGGAAACACCATATATTTT.

The chain links TRBV25-1 to TRBJ2-7; no clear D gene. CDR3 length equals 15 residues. With 1 base removed from V and 5 bases from J, the gap between germline ends came to 15 bases. Germline V lookup: CDR1 MGHDK, CDR2 SYGVNS. CDR3 coding DNA: TGTGCCAGCAGTGAATTTGGGAAAGCCGACGACGAGCAGTACTTC. Translated, it gives CASSEFGKADDEQYF.

This clone occurred a few times. This chain joins TRBV9 and TRBJ1-6; 9 bases align to TRBD1. The CDR3 consists of 18 residues. Germline trimming cut 0 bases from V and 7 bases from J; bases unmatched to any gene: 11. Germline V gene sequence: CDR1 SGDLS, CDR2 YYNGEE. CDR3 in DNA: TGTGCCAGCAGCGTAGAGGAATGGGGACAGGGTTTCAATTCACCCCTCCACTTT. This sequence encodes CASSVEEWGQGFNSPLHF.

This chain links TRBV11-2 with TRBJ2-3, with 7 nucleotides matching TRBD2. The CDR3 consists of 14 residues. The trim removed 3 bases at V and 3 bases at J, leaving 3 bases unmatched. CDR1 SGHAT and CDR2 FQNNGV come from the germline V gene. CDR3 amino acids: CASSFSRGTDTQYF. As DNA, the CDR3 is TGTGCCAGCAGCTTCTCGCGGGGGACAGATACGCAGTATTTT.

The chain is built from TRBV5-4 and TRBJ2-2; 11 bases are a match to TRBD1. The CDR3 has 17 residues. Trimming took 3 bases from V and 2 from J; bases not matched to a gene: 6. From germline, CDR1 is SGHNT and CDR2 YYREEE (reference sequence). This CDR3 is CASSSWTGGSNTGELFF. CDR3 DNA sequence: TGTGCCAGCAGCTCCTGGACAGGGGGCTCCAACACCGGGGAGCTGTTTTTT.

This clone was seen more than once but under ten times. The chain carries TRBV6-6 and TRBJ1-5; D not certain. Germline V gene data show CDR1 as MNHNY and CDR2 as SVGAGI (reference sequence). V was trimmed by 4 bases and J by 4 bases, leaving 8 bases between them. The CDR3 has 13 residues. The CDR3 is CASSSGPNQPQHF. The CDR3 coding sequence is TGTGCCAGCAGTTCCGGACCAAATCAGCCCCAGCATTTT.

The chain uses TRBV5-3 and TRBJ2-7; D not resolved. TRBV5-3 is assigned to the ORF class and has an uncertain function. The CDR3 consists of 13 residues. With 2 bases removed from V and 2 bases from J, the gap between germline ends came to 8 bases. The CDR3 DNA is TGTGCCAGAAGCTTAGTAGTCCCCTACGAGCAGTACTTC. Protein sequence: CARSLVVPYEQYF.

The genes are TRBV5-4 and TRBJ1-6; no clear D. Germline V lookup: CDR1 SGHNT, CDR2 YYREEE (reference sequence). The V end was cut by 0 bases, the J end by 11 bases, with 12 bases between. The CDR3 runs to 14 residues. CDR3 in amino acids: CASSLDRTEAPLHF. CDR3 nucleotide sequence: TGTGCCAGCAGCTTGGATAGGACCGAGGCACCCCTCCACTTT.

The chain is built from TRBV20-1 and TRBJ2-7; no definite D call. The CDR3 loop spans 11 amino acids. Trimming stripped 1 base from V and 2 bases from J, with 3 bases between. CDR1 and CDR2 (germline): DFQATT, SNEGSKA (reference sequence). The DNA of the CDR3 is TGCAGTGCTAGAGGAGCCTACGAGCAGTACTTC. Protein: CSARGAYEQYF.

The chain has TRBV29-1 and TRBJ2-3; a possible D gene is TRBD2 (5 bases). The V and J ends lost 5 bases and 1 base respectively, with 10 bases between them. Germline loops: CDR1 SQVTM, CDR2 ANQGSEA. The CDR3 runs 13 residues. The CDR3 bases are TGCAGCGTTCATCTTAGCGGCACAGATACGCAGTATTTT. As protein: CSVHLSGTDTQYF.

The chain couples TRBV28 to TRBJ1-5, with D maybe TRBD1 (5 bases). Germline CDR1 MDHEN, CDR2 SYDVKM. V lost 3 bases and J lost 9, with 21 bases in between. The CDR3 runs 16 residues. CDR3 in amino acids: CASSFWRPGIPGPQHF. CDR3 DNA sequence: TGTGCCAGCAGTTTCTGGCGGCCAGGGATCCCCGGGCCCCAGCATTTT.